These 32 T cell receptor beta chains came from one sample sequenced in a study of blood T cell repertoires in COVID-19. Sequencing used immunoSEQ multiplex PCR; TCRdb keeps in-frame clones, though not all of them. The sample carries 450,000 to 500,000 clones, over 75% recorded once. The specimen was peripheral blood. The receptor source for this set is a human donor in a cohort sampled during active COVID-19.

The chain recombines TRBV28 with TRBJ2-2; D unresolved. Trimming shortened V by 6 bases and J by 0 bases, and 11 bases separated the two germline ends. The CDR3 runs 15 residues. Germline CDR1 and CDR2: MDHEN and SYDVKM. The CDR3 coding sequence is TGTGCCAGCAGCATGACTGACCCGAACACCGGGGAGCTGTTTTTT. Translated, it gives CASSMTDPNTGELFF.

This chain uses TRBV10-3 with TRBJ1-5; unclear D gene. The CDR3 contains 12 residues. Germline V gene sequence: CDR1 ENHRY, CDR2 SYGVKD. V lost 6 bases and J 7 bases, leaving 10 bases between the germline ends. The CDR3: CAISPSGQPQHF. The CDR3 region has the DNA TGTGCCATCAGCCCCTCGGGACAGCCCCAGCATTTT.

CDR3 bases: TGTGCCACCAGTGAAAGGAGAGGACTAAGAAATGAGCAGTTCTTC. Protein: CATSERRGLRNEQFF. The chain couples TRBV24-1 to TRBJ2-1, with a possible D match to TRBD2 (6 bases). This CDR3 contains 15 residues. Germline CDR1 is KGHDR and CDR2 is SFDVKD. Trimming removed 4 bases from V and 7 bases from J, with 16 bases in between.

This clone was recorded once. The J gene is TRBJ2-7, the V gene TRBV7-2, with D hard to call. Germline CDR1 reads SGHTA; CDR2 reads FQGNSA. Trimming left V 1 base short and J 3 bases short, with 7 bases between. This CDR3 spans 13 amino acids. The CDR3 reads CASSLVGNYEQYF. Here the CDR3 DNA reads TGTGCCAGCAGCTTAGTTGGCAACTACGAGCAGTACTTC.

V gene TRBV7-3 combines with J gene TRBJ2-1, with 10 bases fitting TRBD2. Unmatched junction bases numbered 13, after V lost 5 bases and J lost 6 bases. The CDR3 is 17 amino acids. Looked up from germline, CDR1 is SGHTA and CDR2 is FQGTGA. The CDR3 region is CASSPISGRPSGNEQFF. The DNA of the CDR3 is TGTGCCAGCAGCCCGATTAGCGGGAGGCCCTCCGGCAATGAGCAGTTCTTC.

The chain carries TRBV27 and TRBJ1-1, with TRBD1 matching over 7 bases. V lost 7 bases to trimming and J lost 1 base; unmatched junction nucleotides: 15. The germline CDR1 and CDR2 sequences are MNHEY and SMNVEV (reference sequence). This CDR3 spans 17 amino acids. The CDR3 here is CASISGGWRGPNTEAFF. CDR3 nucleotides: TGTGCCAGCATCTCAGGAGGTTGGAGGGGGCCGAACACTGAAGCTTTCTTT.

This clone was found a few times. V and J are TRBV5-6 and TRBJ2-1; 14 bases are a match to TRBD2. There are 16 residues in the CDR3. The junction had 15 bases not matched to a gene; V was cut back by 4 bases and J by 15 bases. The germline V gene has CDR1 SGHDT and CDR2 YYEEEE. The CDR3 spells CASSPTGTSGSRYRFF. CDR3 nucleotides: TGTGCCAGCAGCCCAACCGGGACTAGCGGGAGTCGGTACCGGTTCTTC.

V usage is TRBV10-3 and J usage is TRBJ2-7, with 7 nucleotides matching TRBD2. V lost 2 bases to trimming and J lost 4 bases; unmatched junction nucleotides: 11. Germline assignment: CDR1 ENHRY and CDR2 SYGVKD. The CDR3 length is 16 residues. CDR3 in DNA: TGTGCCATCAGTGAGACATCCCGGACTAGTCAGTACGAGCAGTACTTC. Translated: CAISETSRTSQYEQYF.

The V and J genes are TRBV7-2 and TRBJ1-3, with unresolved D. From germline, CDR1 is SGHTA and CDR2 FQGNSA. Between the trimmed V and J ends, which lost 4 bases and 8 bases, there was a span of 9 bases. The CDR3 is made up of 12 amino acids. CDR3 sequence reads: CASSSPRDTIYF. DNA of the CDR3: TGTGCCAGCAGCTCCCCGCGAGACACCATATATTTT.

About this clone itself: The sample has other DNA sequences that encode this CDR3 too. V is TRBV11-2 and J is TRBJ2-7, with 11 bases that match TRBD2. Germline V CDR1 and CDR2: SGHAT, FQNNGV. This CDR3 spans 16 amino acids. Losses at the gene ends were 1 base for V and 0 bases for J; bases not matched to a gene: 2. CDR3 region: CASSLGGTSGSYEQYF. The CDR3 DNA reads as TGTGCCAGCAGCTTAGGTGGGACTAGCGGCTCCTACGAGCAGTACTTC.

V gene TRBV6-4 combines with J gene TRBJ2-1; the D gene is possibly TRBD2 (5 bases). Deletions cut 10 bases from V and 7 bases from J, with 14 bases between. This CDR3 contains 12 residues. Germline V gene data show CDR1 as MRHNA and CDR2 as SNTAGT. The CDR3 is CATGGLRNEQFF. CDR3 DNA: TGTGCCACCGGAGGTCTCCGAAATGAGCAGTTCTTC.

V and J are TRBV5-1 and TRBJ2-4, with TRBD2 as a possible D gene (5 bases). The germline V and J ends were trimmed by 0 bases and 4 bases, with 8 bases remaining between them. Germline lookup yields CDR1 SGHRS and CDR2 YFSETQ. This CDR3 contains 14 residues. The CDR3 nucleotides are TGCGCCAGCAGCTTGGGAGGGCAGAAAAACATTCAGTACTTC. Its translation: CASSLGGQKNIQYF.

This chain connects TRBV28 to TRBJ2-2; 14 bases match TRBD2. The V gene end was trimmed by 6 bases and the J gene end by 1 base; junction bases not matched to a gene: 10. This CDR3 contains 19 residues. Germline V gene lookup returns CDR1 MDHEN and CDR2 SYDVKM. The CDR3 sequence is CASSTQTSGRAKNTGELFF. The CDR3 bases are TGTGCCAGCAGCACACAGACTAGCGGGAGGGCCAAGAACACCGGGGAGCTGTTTTTT.

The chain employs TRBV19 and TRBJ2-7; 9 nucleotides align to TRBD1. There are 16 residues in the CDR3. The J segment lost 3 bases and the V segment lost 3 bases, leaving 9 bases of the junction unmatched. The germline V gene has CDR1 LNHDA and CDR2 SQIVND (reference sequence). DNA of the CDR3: TGTGCCAGTAGTATTGTGGGGACAGGGTACAACTACGAGCAGTACTTC. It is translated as CASSIVGTGYNYEQYF.

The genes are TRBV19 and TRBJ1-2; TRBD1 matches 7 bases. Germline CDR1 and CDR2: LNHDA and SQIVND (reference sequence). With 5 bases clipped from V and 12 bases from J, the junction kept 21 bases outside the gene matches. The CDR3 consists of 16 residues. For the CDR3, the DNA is TGTGCCAGTAGTCTCCAACAGGGGACCTCTGTCTATGGACACACCTTC. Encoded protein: CASSLQQGTSVYGHTF.

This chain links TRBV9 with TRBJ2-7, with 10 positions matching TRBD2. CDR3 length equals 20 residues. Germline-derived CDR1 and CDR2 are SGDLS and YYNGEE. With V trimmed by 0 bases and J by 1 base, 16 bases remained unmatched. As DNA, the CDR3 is TGTGCCAGCAGCGTAGCAAGGGGGCTAGCGGGAGCATCGGGGTCCTACGAGCAGTACTTC. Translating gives CASSVARGLAGASGSYEQYF.

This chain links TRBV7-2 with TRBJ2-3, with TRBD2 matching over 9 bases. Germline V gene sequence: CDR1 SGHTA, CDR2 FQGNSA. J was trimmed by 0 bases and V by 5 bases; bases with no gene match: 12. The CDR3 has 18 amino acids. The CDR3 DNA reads TGTGCCAGCAGCCCCCGAGTAGCGGGAGTTGGAAGCACAGATACGCAGTATTTT. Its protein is CASSPRVAGVGSTDTQYF.

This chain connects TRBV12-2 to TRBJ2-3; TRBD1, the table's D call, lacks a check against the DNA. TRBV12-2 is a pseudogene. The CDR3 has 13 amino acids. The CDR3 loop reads CAEDTQVVDTQYF. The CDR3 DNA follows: TGTGCAGAGGACACGCAAGTCGTGGATACGCAGTATTTT.

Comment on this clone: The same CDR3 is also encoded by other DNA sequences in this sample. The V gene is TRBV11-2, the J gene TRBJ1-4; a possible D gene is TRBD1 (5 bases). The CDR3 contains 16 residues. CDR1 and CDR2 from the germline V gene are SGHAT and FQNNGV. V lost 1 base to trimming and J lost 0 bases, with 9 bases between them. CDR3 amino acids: CASSLGGTATNEKLFF. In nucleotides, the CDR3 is TGTGCCAGCAGCTTAGGGGGGACTGCAACTAATGAAAAACTGTTTTTT.

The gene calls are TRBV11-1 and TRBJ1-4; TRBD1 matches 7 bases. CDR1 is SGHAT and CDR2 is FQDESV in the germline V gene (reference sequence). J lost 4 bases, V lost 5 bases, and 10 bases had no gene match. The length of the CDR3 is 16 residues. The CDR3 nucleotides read TGTGCCAGCAGCGGGGACAGAGACGAGTTTAATGAAAAACTGTTTTTT. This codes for CASSGDRDEFNEKLFF.

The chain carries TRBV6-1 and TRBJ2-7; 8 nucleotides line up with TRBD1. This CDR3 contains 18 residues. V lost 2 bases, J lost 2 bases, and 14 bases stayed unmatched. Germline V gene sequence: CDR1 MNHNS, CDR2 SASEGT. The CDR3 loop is CASSESLSGQGKAYEQYF. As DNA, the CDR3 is TGTGCCAGCAGTGAATCTCTTAGCGGACAGGGAAAGGCCTACGAGCAGTACTTC.

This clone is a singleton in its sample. The chain's CDR3 is CASSPGQGDLNYGYTF. For the CDR3, the DNA is TGTGCCAGCTCACCGGGACAGGGTGATTTAAACTATGGCTACACCTTC. The chain joins TRBV18 to TRBJ1-2; TRBD1 matches 9 bases. The V gene end was trimmed by 3 bases and the J gene end by 2 bases; junction bases not matched to a gene: 7. This CDR3 has 16 amino acids. In germline, CDR1 is KGHSH, CDR2 LQKENI.

CDR3 in DNA: TGTGCCAGCCGGGACAGCCATAATTCACCCCTCCACTTT. Protein: CASRDSHNSPLHF. The chain couples TRBV6-5 to TRBJ1-6; 7 nucleotides match TRBD1. Trimming cost V 8 bases and J 5 bases; bases outside gene matches: 3. The germline V gene encodes CDR1 MNHEY and CDR2 SVGAGI. The CDR3 sequence is 13 residues long.

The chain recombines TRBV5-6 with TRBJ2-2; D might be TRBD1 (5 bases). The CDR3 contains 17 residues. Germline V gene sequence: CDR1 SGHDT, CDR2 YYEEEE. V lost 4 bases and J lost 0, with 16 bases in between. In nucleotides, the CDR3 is TGTGCCAGCAGCCCCTGGATAGGGGCCTCGAACACCGGGGAGCTGTTTTTT. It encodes CASSPWIGASNTGELFF.

In DNA form, the CDR3 reads TGTGCCAGCAGCCGGACTGGGGATTCGACTGAAGCTTTCTTT. Translation gives CASSRTGDSTEAFF. The rearrangement joins TRBV7-9 to TRBJ1-1; D unclear. The CDR3 is made up of 14 amino acids. Trimming cost V 5 bases and J 5 bases, with 15 bases left between them. From germline, CDR1 is SEHNR and CDR2 FQNEAQ (reference sequence). Together with reference TRBV7-9 and TRBJ1-1, the CDR3 gives the full variable domain: DTGVSQNPRHKITKRGQNVTFRCDPISEHNRLYWYRQTLGQGPEFLTYFQNEAQLEKSRLLSDRFSAERPKGSFSTLEIQRTEQGDSAMYLCASSRTGDSTEAFFGQGTRLTVV.

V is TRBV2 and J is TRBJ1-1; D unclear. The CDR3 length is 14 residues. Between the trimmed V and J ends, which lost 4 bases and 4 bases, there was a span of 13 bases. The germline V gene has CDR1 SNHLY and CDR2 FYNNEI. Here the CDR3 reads CASSVKDLGTEAFF. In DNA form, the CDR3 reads TGTGCCAGCAGTGTTAAAGACCTAGGCACTGAAGCTTTCTTT.

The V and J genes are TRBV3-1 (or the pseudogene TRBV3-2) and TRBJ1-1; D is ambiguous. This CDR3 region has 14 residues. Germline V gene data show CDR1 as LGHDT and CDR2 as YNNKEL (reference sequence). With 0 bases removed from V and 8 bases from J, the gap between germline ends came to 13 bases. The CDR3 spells CASSQDLRTREAFF. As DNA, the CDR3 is TGTGCCAGCAGCCAAGATCTGAGAACTCGCGAAGCTTTCTTT.

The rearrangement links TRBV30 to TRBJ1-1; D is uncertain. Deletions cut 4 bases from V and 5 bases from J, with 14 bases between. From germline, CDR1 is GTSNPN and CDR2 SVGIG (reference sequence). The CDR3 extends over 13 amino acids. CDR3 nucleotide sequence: TGTGCCTGGACGGCCAATCGGGGTACTGAAGCTTTCTTT. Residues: CAWTANRGTEAFF.

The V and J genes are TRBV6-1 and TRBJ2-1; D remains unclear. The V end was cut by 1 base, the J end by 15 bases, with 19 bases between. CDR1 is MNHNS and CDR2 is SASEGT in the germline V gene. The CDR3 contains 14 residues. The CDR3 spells CASSEVSPSGSRFF. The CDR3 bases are TGTGCCAGCAGTGAAGTCTCGCCTAGTGGGTCGCGGTTCTTC.

The CDR3 nucleotides are TGTGCCAGTCGCCGGGGAGTGGGCTACAATGAGCAGTTCTTC. Its protein is CASRRGVGYNEQFF. V usage is TRBV19 and J usage is TRBJ2-1; a possible D gene is TRBD2 (5 bases). The germline V gene encodes CDR1 LNHDA and CDR2 SQIVND (reference sequence). This CDR3 has 14 amino acids. V shed 8 bases and J shed 3 bases, with 14 bases lying between them.

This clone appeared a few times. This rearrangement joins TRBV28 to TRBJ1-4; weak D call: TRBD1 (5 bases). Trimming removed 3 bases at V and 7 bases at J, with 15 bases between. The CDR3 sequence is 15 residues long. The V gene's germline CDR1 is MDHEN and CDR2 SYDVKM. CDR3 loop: CASSFSRQGAEKLFF. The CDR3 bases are TGTGCCAGCAGTTTTTCCCGGCAGGGTGCTGAAAAACTGTTTTTT.

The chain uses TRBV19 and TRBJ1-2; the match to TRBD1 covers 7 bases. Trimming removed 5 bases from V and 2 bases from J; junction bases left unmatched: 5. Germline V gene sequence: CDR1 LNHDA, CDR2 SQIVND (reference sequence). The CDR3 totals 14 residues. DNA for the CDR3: TGTGCCAGTAGTGCGGGACAGTCAAACTATGGCTACACCTTC. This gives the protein CASSAGQSNYGYTF.